Here is one T cell receptor beta chain with its context. Its antigen remains unknown. The CDR3 covers 16 residues. Trimming pared 0 bases from V and 1 base from J, leaving 10 bases between. Germline V gives CDR1 MNHEY, CDR2 SVGEGT. Primers used in a second PCR of roughly 6 to 12 cycles were a sample-barcoded 5' primer and a J-beta primer mix. Unique molecular identifiers of 12 random nucleotides labeled each cDNA. TCRdb reanalysed the 5' RACE reads using MiXCR and keeps one entry per CDR3 protein. The table includes over 500,000 distinct CDR3 sequences, more than 45% detected once. Each sample yielded at least 5.5 micrograms of PBMC total RNA. This record belongs to a study of blood T cells in healthy people across ages. Study-wide points: Donor CMV status, an unknown factor, possibly confounded changes in expanded clonotypes.

Specimen: blood. The clonotype originates from a woman of 80 years or more in good health. V usage is TRBV6-2 or TRBV6-3 and J usage is TRBJ1-5; D unresolved. DNA of the CDR3: TGTGCCAGCAGTTACTCGGGAGGGAGGAGCAATCAGCCCCAGCATTTT. This codes for CASSYSGGRSNQPQHF.